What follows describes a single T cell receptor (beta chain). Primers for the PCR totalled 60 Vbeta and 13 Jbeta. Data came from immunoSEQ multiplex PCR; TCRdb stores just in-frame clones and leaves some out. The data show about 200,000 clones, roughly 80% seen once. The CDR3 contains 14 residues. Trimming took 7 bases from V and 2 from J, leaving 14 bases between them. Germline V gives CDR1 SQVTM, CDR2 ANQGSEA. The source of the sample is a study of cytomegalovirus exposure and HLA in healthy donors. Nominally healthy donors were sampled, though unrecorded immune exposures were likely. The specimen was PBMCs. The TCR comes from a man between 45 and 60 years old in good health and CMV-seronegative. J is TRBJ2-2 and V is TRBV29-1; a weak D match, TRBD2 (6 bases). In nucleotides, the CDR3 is TGCAGCGGACAAACTAGCCTAAACACCGGGGAGCTGTTTTTT. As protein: CSGQTSLNTGELFF.